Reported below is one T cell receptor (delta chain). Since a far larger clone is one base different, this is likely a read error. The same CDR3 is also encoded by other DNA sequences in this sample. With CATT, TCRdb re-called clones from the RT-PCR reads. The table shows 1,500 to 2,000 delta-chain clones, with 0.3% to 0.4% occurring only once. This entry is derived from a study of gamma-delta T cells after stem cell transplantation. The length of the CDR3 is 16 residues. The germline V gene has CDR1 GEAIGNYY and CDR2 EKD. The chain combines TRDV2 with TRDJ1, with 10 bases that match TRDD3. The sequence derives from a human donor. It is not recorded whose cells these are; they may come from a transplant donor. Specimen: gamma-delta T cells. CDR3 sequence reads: CACDTLGDRIKDKLIF. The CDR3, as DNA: TGTGCCTGTGACACCCTGGGGGATAGAATTAAGGATAAGCTCATCTTT.